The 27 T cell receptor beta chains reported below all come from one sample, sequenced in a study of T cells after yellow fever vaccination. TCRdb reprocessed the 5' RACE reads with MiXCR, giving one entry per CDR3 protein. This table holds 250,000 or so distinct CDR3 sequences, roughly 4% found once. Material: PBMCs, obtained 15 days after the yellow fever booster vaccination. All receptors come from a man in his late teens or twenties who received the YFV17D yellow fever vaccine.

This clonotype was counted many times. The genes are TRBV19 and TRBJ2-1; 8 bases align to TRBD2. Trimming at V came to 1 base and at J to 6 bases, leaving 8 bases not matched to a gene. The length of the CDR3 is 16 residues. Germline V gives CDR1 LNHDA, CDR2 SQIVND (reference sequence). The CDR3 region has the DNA TGTGCCAGTAGTATAGGCTACGGACTAGCACGCAATGAGCAGTTCTTC. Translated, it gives CASSIGYGLARNEQFF.

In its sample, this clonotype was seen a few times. This CDR3 is CASSLAFLARNEQFF. CDR3 sequence (DNA): TGTGCCAGCAGCTTGGCCTTCCTAGCAAGAAATGAGCAGTTCTTC. The genes are TRBV5-4 and TRBJ2-1, with a possible D match to TRBD2 (5 bases). V lost 0 bases and J lost 7, with 14 bases in between. Germline lookup yields CDR1 SGHNT and CDR2 YYREEE (reference sequence). The CDR3 runs 15 residues.

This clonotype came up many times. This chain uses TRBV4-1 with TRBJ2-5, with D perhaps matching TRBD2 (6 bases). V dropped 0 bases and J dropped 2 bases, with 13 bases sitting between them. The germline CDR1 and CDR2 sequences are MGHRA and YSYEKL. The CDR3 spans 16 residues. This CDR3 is CASSQDFPGEQETQYF. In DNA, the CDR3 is TGCGCCAGCAGCCAAGATTTCCCGGGGGAACAAGAGACCCAGTACTTC.

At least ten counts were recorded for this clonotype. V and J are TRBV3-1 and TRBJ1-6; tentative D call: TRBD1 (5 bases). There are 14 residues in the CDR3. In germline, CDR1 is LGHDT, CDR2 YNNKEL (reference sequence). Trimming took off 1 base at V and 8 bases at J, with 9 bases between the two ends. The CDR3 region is CASSQVGGDSPLHF. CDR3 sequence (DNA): TGTGCCAGCAGCCAAGTCGGGGGGGATTCACCCCTCCACTTT. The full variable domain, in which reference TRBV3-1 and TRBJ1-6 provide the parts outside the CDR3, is DTAVSQTPKYLVTQMGNDKSIKCEQNLGHDTMYWYKQDSKKFLKIMFSYNNKELIINETVPNRFSPKSPDKAHLNLHINSLELGDSAVYFCASSQVGGDSPLHFGNGTRLTVT.

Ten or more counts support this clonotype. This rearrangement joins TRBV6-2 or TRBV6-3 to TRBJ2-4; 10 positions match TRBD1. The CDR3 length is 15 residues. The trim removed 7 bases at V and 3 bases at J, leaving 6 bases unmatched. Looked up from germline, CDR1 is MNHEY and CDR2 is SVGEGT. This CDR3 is CASIGTGAGKNIQYF. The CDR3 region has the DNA TGTGCCAGCATAGGGACAGGGGCCGGCAAAAACATTCAGTACTTC.

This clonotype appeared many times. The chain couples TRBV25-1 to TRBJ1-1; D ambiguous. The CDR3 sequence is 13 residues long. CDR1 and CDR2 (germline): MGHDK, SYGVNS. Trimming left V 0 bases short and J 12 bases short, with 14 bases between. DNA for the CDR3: TGTGCCAGCAGTGAATACGGGGTTGGATCTACTTTCTTT. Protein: CASSEYGVGSTFF.

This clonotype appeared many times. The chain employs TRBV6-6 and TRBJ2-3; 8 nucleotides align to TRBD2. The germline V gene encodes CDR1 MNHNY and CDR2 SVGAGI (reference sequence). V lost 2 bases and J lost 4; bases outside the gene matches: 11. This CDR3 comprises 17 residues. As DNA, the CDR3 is TGTGCCAGCAGTTACGGACTCGGGGGGGCTGAGGCAGATACGCAGTATTTT. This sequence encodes CASSYGLGGAEADTQYF.

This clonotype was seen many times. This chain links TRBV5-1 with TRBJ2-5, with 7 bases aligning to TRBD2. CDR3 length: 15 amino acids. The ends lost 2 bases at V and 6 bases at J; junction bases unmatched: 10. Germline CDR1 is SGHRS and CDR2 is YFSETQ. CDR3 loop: CASSFWSQSGKTQYF. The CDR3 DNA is TGCGCCAGCAGCTTTTGGAGTCAGAGCGGGAAGACCCAGTACTTC.

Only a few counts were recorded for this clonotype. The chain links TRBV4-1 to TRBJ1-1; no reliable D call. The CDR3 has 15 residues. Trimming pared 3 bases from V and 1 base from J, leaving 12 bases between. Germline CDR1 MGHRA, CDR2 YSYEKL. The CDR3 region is CASSHPGLPNTEAFF. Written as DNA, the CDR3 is TGCGCCAGCAGCCATCCTGGGCTGCCGAACACTGAAGCTTTCTTT.

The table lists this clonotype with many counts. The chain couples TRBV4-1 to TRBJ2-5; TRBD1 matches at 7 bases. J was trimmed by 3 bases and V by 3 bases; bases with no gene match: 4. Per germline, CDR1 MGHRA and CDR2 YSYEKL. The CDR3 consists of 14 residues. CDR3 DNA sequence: TGCGCCAGCAGCCAGGGACAGCGTAAAGAGACCCAGTACTTC. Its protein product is CASSQGQRKETQYF.

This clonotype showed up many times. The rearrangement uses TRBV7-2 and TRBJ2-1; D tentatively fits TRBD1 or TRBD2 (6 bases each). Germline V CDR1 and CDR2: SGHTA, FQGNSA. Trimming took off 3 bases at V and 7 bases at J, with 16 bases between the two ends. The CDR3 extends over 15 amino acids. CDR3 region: CASSFREGGHNEQFF. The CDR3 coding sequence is TGTGCCAGCAGCTTTAGAGAGGGGGGCCATAATGAGCAGTTCTTC.

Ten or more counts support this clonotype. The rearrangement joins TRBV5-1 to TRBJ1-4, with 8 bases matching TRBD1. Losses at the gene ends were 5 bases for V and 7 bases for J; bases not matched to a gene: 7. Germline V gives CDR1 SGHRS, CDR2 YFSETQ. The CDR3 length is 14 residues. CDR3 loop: CASSPDRGSEKLFF. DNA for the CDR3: TGCGCCAGCAGTCCCGACAGGGGAAGTGAAAAACTGTTTTTT.

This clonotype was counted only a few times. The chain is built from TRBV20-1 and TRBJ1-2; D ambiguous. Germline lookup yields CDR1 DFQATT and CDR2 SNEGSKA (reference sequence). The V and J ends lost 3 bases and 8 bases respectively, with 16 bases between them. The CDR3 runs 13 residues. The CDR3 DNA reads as TGCAGTGCTAGTGCGACGAGGGATTGGGGCTACACCTTC. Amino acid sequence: CSASATRDWGYTF.

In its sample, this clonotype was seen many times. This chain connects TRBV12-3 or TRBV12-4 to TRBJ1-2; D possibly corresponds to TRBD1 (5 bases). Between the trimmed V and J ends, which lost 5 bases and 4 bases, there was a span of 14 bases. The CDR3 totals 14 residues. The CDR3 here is CASSIAGIGYGYTF. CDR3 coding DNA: TGTGCCAGCAGTATTGCAGGGATCGGCTATGGCTACACCTTC.

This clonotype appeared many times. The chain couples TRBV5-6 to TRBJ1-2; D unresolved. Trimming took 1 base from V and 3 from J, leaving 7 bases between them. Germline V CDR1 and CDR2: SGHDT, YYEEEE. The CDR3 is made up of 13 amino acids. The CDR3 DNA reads TGTGCCAGCAGCTTGACACTCCACTATGGCTACACCTTC. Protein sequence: CASSLTLHYGYTF.

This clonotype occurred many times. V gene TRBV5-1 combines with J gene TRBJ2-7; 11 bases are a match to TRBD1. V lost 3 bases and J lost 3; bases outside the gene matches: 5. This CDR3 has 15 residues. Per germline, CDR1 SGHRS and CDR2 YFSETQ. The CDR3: CASSCRDRGIYEQYV. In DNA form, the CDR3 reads TGCGCCAGCAGCTGTCGGGACAGGGGGATCTACGAGCAGTACGTC.

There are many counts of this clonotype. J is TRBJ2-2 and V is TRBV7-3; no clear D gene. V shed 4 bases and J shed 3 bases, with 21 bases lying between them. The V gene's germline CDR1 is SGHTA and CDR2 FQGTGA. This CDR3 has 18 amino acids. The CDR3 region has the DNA TGTGCCAGCAGCTCGCCGGGCGCTTATCCATCATACACCGGGGAGCTGTTTTTT. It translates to CASSSPGAYPSYTGELFF. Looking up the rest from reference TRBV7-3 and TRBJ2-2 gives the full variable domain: GAGVSQTPSNKVTEKGKYVELRCDPISGHTALYWYRQSLGQGPEFLIYFQGTGAADDSGLPNDRFFAVRPEGSVSTLKIQRTERGDSAVYLCASSSPGAYPSYTGELFFGEGSRLTVL.

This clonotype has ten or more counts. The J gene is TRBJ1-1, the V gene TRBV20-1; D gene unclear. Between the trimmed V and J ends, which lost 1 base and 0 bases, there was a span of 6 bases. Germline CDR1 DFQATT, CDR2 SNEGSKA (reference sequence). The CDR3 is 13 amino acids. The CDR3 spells CSARGGLNTEAFF. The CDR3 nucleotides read TGCAGTGCTAGAGGGGGATTGAACACTGAAGCTTTCTTT.

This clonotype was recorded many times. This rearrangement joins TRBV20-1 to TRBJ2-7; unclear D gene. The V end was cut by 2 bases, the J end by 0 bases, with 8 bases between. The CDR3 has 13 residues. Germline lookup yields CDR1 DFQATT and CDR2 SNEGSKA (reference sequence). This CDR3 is CSARKGFSYEQYF. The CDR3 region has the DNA TGCAGTGCTAGAAAGGGATTCTCCTACGAGCAGTACTTC.

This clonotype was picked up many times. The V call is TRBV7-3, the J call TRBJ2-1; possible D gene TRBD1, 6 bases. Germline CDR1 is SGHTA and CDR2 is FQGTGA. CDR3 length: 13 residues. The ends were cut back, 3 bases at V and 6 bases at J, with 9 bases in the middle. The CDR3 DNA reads TGTGCCAGCAGCTTTACAGGGCCCAATGAGCAGTTCTTC. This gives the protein CASSFTGPNEQFF.

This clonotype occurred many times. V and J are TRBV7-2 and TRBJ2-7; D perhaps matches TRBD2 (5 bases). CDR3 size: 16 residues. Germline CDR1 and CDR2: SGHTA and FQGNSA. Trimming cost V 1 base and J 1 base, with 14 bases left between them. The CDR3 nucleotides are TGTGCCAGCAGCTTAGAGGTTGGACGGGGATCCTACGAGCAGTACTTC. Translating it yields CASSLEVGRGSYEQYF.

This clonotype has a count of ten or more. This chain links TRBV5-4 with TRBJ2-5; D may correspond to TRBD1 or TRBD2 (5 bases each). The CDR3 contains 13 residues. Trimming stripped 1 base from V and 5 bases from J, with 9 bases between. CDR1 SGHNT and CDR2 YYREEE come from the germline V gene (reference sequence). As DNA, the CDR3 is TGTGCCAGCAGCTTGTCAGGGAGCGAGACCCAGTACTTC. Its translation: CASSLSGSETQYF. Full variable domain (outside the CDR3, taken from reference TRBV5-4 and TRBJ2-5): ETGVTQSPTHLIKTRGQQVTLRCSSQSGHNTVSWYQQALGQGPQFIFQYYREEENGRGNFPPRFSGLQFPNYSSELNVNALELDDSALYLCASSLSGSETQYFGPGTRLLVL.

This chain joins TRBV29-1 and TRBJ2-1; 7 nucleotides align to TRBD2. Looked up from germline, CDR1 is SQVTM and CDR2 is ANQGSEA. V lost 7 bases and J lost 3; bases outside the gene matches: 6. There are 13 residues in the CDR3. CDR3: CSAAGLFYNEQFF. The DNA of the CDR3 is TGCAGCGCCGCGGGACTATTCTACAATGAGCAGTTCTTC.

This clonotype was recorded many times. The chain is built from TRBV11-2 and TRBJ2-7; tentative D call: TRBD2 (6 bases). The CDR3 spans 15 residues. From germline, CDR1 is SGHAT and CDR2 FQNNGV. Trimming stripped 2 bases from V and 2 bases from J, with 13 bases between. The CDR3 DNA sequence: TGTGCCAGCAGCTTATCGCGGGGATCGACCTACGAGCAGTACGTC. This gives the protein CASSLSRGSTYEQYV.

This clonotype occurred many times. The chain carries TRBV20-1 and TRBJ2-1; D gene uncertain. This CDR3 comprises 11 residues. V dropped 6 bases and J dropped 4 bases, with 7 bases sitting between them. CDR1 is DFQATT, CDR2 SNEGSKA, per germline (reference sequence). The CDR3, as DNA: TGCAGTGCCCTCAATTACAATGAGCAGTTCTTC. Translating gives CSALNYNEQFF.

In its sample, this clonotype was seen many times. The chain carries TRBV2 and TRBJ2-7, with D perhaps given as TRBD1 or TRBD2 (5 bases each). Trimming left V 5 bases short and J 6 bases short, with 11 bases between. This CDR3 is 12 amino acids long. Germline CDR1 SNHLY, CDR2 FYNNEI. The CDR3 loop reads CASSPWDGEQYV. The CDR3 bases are TGTGCCAGCAGTCCTTGGGACGGCGAGCAGTACGTC.

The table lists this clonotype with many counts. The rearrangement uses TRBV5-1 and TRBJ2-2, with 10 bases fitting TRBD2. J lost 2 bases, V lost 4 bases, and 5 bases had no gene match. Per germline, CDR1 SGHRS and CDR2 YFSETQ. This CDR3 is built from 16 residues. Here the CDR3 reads CASSKRGGPNTGELFF. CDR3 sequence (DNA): TGCGCCAGCAGCAAGCGGGGGGGCCCCAACACCGGGGAGCTGTTTTTT. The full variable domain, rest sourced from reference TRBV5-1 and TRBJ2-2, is KAGVTQTPRYLIKTRGQQVTLSCSPISGHRSVSWYQQTPGQGLQFLFEYFSETQRNKGNFPGRFSGRQFSNSRSEMNVSTLELGDSALYLCASSKRGGPNTGELFFGEGSRLTVL.